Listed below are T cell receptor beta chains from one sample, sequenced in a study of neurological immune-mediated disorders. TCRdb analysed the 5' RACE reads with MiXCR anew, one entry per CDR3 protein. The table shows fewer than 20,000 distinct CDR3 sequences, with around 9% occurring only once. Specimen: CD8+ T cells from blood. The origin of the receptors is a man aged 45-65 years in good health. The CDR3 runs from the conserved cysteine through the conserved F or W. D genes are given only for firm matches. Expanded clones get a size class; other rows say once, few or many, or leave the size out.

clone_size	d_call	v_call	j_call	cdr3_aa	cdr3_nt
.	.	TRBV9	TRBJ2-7	CASSGSPYEKYF	TGTGCCAGCAGCGGAAGCCCCTACGAGAAGTACTTC
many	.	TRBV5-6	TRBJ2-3	CASSLVRSTDTQYF	TGTGCCAGCAGCTTAGTCAGAAGCACAGATACGCAGTATTTT
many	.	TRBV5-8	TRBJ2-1	CASSFIWDEQFF	TGTGCCAGCAGCTTCATCTGGGATGAGCAGTTCTTC
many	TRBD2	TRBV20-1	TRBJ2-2	CSARDRQLGLAGSNTGELFF	TGCAGTGCTAGAGATAGACAGTTGGGACTAGCGGGTTCGAACACCGGGGAGCTGTTTTTT
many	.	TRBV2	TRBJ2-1	CASRIGGGYGEQFF	TGTGCCAGCAGAATAGGGGGGGGTTACGGTGAGCAGTTCTTC
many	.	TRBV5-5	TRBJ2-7	CASSLSDYPGYEQYF	TGTGCCAGCAGCCTTTCGGACTATCCCGGCTACGAGCAGTACTTC
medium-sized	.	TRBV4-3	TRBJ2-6	CASSQDAASGANVLTF	TGCGCCAGCAGCCAAGATGCGGCCTCTGGGGCCAACGTCCTGACTTTC
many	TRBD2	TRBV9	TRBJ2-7	CASSVGASGAYSYEQYF	TGTGCCAGCAGCGTAGGGGCTAGCGGGGCATACTCCTACGAGCAGTACTTC
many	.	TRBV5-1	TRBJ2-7	CASSYGRGGSEQYF	TGCGCCAGCAGTTACGGCAGGGGGGGCTCCGAGCAGTACTTC
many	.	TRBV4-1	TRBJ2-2	CASSLGRGNTGELFF	TGCGCCAGCAGCCTGGGGCGGGGGAACACCGGGGAGCTGTTTTTT
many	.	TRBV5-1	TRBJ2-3	CASSFRDVGTDTQYF	TGCGCCAGCAGCTTCCGGGACGTCGGAACAGATACGCAGTATTTT
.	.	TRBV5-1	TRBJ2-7	CASSLIGSSYEQYF	TGCGCCAGCAGCTTGATAGGGTCTTCCTACGAGCAGTACTTC
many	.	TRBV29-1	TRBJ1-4	CSGTTGRGNEKLFF	TGCAGCGGCACGACAGGTCGGGGTAATGAAAAACTGTTTTTT
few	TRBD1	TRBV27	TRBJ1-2	CASSPSTGRSYGYTF	TGTGCCAGCAGTCCATCGACAGGGAGGTCATATGGCTACACCTTC
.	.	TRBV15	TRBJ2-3	CATSGPGGATDTQYF	TGTGCCACCAGCGGCCCCGGGGGAGCCACAGATACGCAGTATTTT
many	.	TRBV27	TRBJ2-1	CASANRRDNEQFF	TGTGCCAGCGCCAACCGAAGGGACAATGAGCAGTTCTTC
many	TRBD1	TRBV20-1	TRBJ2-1	CSARDSRQGPGSYNEQFF	TGCAGTGCTAGAGATTCCCGACAGGGGCCAGGCTCCTACAATGAGCAGTTCTTC
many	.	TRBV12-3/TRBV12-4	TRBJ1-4	CASSPSRVPNEKLFF	TGTGCCAGCAGCCCCTCGAGGGTTCCTAATGAAAAACTGTTTTTT
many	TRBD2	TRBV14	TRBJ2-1	CASSPTGTSGRAYNEQFF	TGTGCCAGCAGCCCGACAGGGACTAGCGGGAGGGCCTACAATGAGCAGTTCTTC
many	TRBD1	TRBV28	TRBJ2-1	CASSFLTGGETSPLNEQFF	TGTGCCAGCAGTTTTTTAACAGGGGGCGAAACGAGCCCCCTCAATGAGCAGTTCTTC
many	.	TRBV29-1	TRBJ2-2	CSAGAGELFF	TGCAGCGCTGGGGCCGGGGAGCTGTTTTTT
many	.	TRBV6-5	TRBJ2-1	CASSYLRQTKGSNEQFF	TGTGCCAGCAGTTACTTACGGCAGACAAAAGGTTCTAATGAGCAGTTCTTC
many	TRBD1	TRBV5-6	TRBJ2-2	CASSHAGTANTGELFF	TGTGCCAGCAGCCATGCCGGGACAGCGAACACCGGGGAGCTGTTTTTT
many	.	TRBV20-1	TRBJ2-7	CSARPGPFESGEQYF	TGCAGTGCTAGACCGGGGCCTTTTGAGTCCGGGGAGCAGTACTTC
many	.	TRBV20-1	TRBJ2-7	CSATTNLEQYF	TGCAGTGCTACGACTAATCTCGAGCAGTACTTC
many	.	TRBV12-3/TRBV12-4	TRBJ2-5	CASRLHNQETQYF	TGTGCCAGCAGGCTGCATAACCAAGAGACCCAGTACTTC
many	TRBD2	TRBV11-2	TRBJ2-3	CASSFPGTSGRTITDTQYF	TGTGCCAGCAGCTTCCCCGGGACTAGCGGGAGGACGATCACAGATACGCAGTATTTT
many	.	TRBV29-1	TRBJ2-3	CSAGGGQIPPDTQYF	TGCAGCGCCGGGGGCGGACAGATCCCCCCAGATACGCAGTATTTT
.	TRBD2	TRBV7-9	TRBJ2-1	CASSFPASGDYNEQFF	TGTGCCAGCAGCTTCCCTGCTAGCGGTGACTACAATGAGCAGTTCTTC
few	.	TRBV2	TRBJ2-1	CASKGGYNEQFF	TGTGCCAGCAAAGGGGGATACAATGAGCAGTTCTTC
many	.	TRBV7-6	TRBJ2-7	CASSLRQIDFYEQYF	TGTGCCAGCAGCTTGCGGCAAATTGACTTCTACGAGCAGTACTTC
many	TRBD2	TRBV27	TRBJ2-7	CASSLTSGSSYEQYF	TGTGCCAGCAGTTTAACTAGCGGTAGCTCCTACGAGCAGTACTTC
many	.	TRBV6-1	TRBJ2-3	CASSEDDYRTDTQYF	TGTGCCAGCAGTGAAGATGACTACCGCACAGATACGCAGTATTTT
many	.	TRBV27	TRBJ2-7	CASRRGAHEQYF	TGTGCCAGTCGTCGGGGCGCCCACGAGCAGTACTTC
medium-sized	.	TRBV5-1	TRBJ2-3	CASSSGTGDTDTQYF	TGCGCCAGCAGCTCCGGGACTGGAGACACAGATACGCAGTATTTT
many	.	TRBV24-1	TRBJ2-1	CATSDLAYNEQFF	TGTGCCACCAGTGATTTGGCCTACAATGAGCAGTTCTTC
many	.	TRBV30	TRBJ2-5	CAWSEQLQETQYF	TGTGCCTGGAGTGAGCAGTTACAAGAGACCCAGTACTTC
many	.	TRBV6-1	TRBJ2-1	CASKVWVAALGDEQFF	TGTGCCAGCAAGGTCTGGGTAGCGGCTCTAGGGGATGAGCAGTTCTTC
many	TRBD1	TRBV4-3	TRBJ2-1	CASSQEAVGDRVGEQFF	TGCGCCAGCAGCCAAGAAGCTGTTGGGGACAGGGTCGGTGAGCAGTTCTTC
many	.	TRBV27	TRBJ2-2	CASSHRQAPNTGELFF	TGTGCCAGCAGTCACCGACAGGCCCCGAACACCGGGGAGCTGTTTTTT
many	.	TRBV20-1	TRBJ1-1	CSAPDWGTEAFF	TGCAGTGCGCCCGATTGGGGCACTGAAGCTTTCTTT
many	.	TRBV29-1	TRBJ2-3	CSAEGSTDTQYF	TGCTCCGCGGAGGGCTCCACAGATACGCAGTATTTT
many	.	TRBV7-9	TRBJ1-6	CASSLEWSATTGLHF	TGTGCCAGCAGCTTAGAATGGAGCGCCACCACGGGCCTCCACTTT
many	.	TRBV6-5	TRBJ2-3	CASSYSRPGSTDTQYF	TGTGCCAGCAGTTACTCTAGACCGGGTAGCACAGATACGCAGTATTTT
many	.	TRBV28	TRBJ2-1	CASSLYSYNEQFF	TGTGCCAGCAGTTTATACTCCTACAATGAGCAGTTCTTC
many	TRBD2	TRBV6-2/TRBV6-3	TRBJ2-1	CASSYRAGGSSYNEQFF	TGTGCCAGCAGTTATCGAGCGGGAGGGAGCTCCTACAATGAGCAGTTCTTC
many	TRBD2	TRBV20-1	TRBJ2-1	CSARGLAEYNEQFF	TGCAGTGCTAGAGGGCTAGCGGAGTACAATGAGCAGTTCTTC
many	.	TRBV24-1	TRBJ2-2	CATSDLPGELFF	TGTGCCACCAGTGATTTGCCCGGGGAGCTGTTTTTT
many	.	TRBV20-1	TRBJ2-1	CSARSLRDLSYNEQFF	TGCAGTGCTAGATCGCTTAGGGACCTCTCCTACAATGAGCAGTTCTTC
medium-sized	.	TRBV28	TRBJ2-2	CASSFGGSTGELFF	TGTGCCAGCAGTTTTGGGGGGAGCACCGGGGAGCTGTTTTTT
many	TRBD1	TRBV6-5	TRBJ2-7	CASTKQGSDEQYF	TGTGCCAGCACAAAACAGGGGTCGGACGAGCAGTACTTC